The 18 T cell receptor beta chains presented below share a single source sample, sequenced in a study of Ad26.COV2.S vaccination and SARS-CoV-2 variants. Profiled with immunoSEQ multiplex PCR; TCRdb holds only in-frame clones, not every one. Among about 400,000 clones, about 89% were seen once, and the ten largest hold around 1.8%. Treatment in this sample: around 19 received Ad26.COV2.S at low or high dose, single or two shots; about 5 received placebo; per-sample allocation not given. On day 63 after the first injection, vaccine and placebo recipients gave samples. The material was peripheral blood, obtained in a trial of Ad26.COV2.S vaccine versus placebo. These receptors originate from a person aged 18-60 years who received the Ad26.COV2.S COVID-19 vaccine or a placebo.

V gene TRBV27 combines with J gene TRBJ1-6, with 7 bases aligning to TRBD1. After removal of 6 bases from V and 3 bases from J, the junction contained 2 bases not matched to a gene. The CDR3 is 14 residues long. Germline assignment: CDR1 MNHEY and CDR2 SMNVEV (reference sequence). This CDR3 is CASRTGFYNSPLHF. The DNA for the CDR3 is TGTGCCAGCAGGACAGGGTTCTATAATTCACCCCTCCACTTT.

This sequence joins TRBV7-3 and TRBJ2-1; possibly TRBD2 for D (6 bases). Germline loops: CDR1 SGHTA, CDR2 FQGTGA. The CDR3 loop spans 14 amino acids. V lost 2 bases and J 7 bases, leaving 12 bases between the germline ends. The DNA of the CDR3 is TGTGCCAGCAGCTTACAGGCGGGAAGAAATGAGCAGTTCTTC. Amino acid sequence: CASSLQAGRNEQFF.

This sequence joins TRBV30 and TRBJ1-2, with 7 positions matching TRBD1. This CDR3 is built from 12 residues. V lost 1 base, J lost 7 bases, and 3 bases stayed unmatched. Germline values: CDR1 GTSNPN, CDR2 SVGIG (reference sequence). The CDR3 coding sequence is TGTGCCTGGAGTGAACAGGGGATTGGCTACACCTTC. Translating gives CAWSEQGIGYTF. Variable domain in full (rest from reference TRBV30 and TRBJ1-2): SQTIHQWPATLVQPVGSPLSLECTVEGTSNPNLYWYRQAAGRGLQLLFYSVGIGQISSEVPQNLSASRPQDRQFILSSKKLLLSDSGFYLCAWSEQGIGYTFGSGTRLTVV.

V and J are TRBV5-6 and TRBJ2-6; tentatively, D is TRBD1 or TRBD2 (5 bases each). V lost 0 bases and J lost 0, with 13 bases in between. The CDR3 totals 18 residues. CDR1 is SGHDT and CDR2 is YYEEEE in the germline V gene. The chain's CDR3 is CASSLGDAIVSGANVLTF. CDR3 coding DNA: TGTGCCAGCAGCTTGGGGGACGCCATAGTCTCTGGGGCCAACGTCCTGACTTTC.

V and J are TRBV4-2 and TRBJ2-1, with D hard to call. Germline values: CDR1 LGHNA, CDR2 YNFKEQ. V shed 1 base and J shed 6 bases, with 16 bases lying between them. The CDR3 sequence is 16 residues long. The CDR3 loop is CASSQGVSAWLNEQFF. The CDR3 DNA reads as TGTGCCAGCAGCCAAGGGGTGTCGGCCTGGCTCAATGAGCAGTTCTTC.

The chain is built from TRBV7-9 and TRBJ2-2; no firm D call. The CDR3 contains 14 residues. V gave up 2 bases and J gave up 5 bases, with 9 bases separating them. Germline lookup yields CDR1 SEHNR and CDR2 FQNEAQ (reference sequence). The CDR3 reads CASSLLAGTGELFF. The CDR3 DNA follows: TGTGCCAGCAGCTTATTGGCAGGAACCGGGGAGCTGTTTTTT.

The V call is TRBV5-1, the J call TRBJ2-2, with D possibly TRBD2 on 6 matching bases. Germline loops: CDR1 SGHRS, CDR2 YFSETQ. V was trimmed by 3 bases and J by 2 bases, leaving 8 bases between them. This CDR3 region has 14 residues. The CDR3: CASSSGDNTGELFF. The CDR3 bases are TGCGCCAGCAGCTCGGGGGATAACACCGGGGAGCTGTTTTTT.

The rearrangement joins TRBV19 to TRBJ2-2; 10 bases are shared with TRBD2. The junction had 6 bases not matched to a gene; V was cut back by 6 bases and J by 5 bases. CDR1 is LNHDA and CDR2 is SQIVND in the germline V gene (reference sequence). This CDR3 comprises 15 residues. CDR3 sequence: CASRASGSMTGELFF. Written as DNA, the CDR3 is TGTGCCAGTAGGGCTAGCGGGAGTATGACCGGGGAGCTGTTTTTT.

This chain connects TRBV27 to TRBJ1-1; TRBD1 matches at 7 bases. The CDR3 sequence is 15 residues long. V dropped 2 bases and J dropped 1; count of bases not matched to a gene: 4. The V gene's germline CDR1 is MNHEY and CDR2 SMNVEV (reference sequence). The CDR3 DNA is TGTGCCAGCAGTTTAATTCCAGGGGGGAACACTGAAGCTTTCTTT. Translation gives CASSLIPGGNTEAFF.

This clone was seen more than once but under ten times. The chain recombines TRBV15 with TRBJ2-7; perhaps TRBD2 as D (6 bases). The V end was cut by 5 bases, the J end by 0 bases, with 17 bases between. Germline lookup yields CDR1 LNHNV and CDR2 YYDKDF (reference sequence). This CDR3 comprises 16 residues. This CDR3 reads CATSSQSGSISYEQYF. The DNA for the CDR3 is TGTGCCACCAGCTCCCAGAGCGGGTCGATCTCCTACGAGCAGTACTTC.

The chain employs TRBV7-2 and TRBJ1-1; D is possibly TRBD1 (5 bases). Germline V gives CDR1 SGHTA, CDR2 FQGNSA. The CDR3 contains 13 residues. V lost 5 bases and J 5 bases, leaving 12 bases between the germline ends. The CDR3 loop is CASSLRPGTEAFF. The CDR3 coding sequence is TGTGCCAGCAGCCTTCGACCAGGGACTGAAGCTTTCTTT.

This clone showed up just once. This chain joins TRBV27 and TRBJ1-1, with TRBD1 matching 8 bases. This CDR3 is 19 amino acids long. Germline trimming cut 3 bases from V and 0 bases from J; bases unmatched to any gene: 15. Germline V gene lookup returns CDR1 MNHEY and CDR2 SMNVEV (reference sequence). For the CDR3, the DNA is TGTGCCAGCAGTTTTAGGGCCGACAGGGGAAGGGGAATGAACACTGAAGCTTTCTTT. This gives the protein CASSFRADRGRGMNTEAFF.

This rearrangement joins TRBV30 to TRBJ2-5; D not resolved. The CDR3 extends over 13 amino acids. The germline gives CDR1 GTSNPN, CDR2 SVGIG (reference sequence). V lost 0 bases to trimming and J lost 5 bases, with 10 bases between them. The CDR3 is CAWSVSRSETQYF. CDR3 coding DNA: TGTGCCTGGAGTGTGTCTAGAAGCGAGACCCAGTACTTC.

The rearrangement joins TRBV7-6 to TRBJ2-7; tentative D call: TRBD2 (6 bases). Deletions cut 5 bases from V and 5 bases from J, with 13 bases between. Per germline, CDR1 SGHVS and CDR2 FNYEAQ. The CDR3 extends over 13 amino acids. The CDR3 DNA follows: TGTGCCAGCAGCAACCGGGAGTCAGACGAGCAGTACTTC. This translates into CASSNRESDEQYF.

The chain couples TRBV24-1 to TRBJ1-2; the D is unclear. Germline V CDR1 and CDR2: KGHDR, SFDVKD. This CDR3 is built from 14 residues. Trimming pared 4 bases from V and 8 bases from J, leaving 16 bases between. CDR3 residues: CATSDSGLSRGYTF. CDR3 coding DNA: TGTGCCACCAGTGACTCCGGACTCTCTCGAGGCTACACCTTC.

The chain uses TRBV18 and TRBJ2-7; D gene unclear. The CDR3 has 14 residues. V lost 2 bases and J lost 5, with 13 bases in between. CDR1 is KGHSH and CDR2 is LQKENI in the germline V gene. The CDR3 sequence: CASSPFLGTDEQYF. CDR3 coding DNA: TGTGCCAGCTCACCATTTCTGGGTACCGACGAGCAGTACTTC.

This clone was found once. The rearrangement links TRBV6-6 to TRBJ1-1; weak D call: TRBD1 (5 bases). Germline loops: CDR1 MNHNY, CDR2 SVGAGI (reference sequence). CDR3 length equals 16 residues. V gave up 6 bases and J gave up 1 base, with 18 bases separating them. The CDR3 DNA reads TGTGCCAGCAGCCGAAGGGGTGCAGGAGCGAACACTGAAGCTTTCTTT. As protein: CASSRRGAGANTEAFF.

CDR3 region: CASSLKGAGEQYF. The CDR3 DNA follows: TGTGCCAGCAGCTTAAAGGGGGCGGGTGAGCAGTACTTC. V usage is TRBV7-9 and J usage is TRBJ2-7, with 7 nucleotides matching TRBD1. There are 13 residues in the CDR3. Germline V gives CDR1 SEHNR, CDR2 FQNEAQ (reference sequence). The V and J ends lost 2 bases and 7 bases, in that order; junction bases with no gene match: 5.